These T cell receptor beta chains were read from a single sample in a study of T cells in Graves' hyperthyroidism and ophthalmopathy. TCRdb re-analysed the multiplex PCR reads in MiXCR, keeping a single row per CDR3 protein. The table has hundreds of thousands of distinct CDR3 sequences, roughly 15% seen once; the top ten hold 10%. What was sequenced was blood. These receptors all stem from a woman aged 18-35 years with Graves' hyperthyroidism. Both conserved end residues are part of each CDR3. Each record gives: CDR3 protein, CDR3 DNA, clone size, D gene, V gene, J gene. A D gene is named only where the DNA matches it firmly. Rows give clone size only sometimes, using once, few, many, or a class for an expanded clone.

CASSAQVLAGPAEFF	TGTGCCAGCAGCGCCCAGGTCCTAGCGGGCCCAGCGGAGTTCTTC	NA	TRBD2	TRBV7-9	TRBJ2-1
CASGRDRGHQPQHF	TGTGCCAGCGGCCGGGACAGGGGGCATCAGCCCCAGCATTTT	many	TRBD1	TRBV6-1	TRBJ1-5
CAWSKNLDEQYF	TGTGCCTGGAGTAAGAACCTAGACGAGCAGTACTTC	NA	NA	TRBV30	TRBJ2-7
CVSSYRANYGYTF	TGTGTCAGCAGTTACAGGGCGAACTATGGCTACACCTTC	few	NA	TRBV6-6	TRBJ1-2
CASSPRTGDGYTF	TGTGCCAGCTCACCTCGGACAGGGGATGGCTACACCTTC	many	TRBD1	TRBV19	TRBJ1-2
CATSRDVYWSGYGYTF	TGTGCCACCAGCAGAGACGTTTACTGGAGCGGCTATGGCTACACCTTC	NA	NA	TRBV15	TRBJ1-2
CASSQVPLAGVLDTQYF	TGTGCCAGCAGCCAAGTACCCTTAGCGGGAGTCCTCGATACGCAGTATTTT	NA	TRBD2	TRBV3-1	TRBJ2-3
CATSRDGPRSYNSPLHF	TGTGCCACCAGCAGAGACGGACCGCGCTCCTATAATTCACCCCTCCACTTT	many	NA	TRBV15	TRBJ1-6
CASSLLGATDTQYF	TGTGCCAGCAGCTTGCTCGGAGCCACAGATACGCAGTATTTT	many	NA	TRBV5-8	TRBJ2-3
CASSPQGTDTEAFF	TGTGCCAGCAGTCCACAGGGGACAGACACTGAAGCTTTCTTT	many	TRBD1	TRBV2	TRBJ1-1
CASSPTIARAPSYNEQFF	TGTGCCAGCAGCCCTACAATAGCCCGGGCCCCTTCCTACAATGAGCAGTTCTTC	many	NA	TRBV7-9	TRBJ2-1
CASSYSDRVPQHF	TGTGCCAGCAGTTACTCGGACAGAGTGCCCCAGCATTTT	few	NA	TRBV6-2/TRBV6-3	TRBJ1-5
CASSRQPGRGLAEAFF	TGTGCCAGCAGCCGACAGCCCGGCAGGGGGCTGGCTGAAGCTTTCTTT	NA	TRBD1	TRBV4-2	TRBJ1-1
CASGLRADLWEGPDARETQYF	TGTGCCAGCGGCTTAAGGGCTGATCTGTGGGAGGGCCCCGACGCTCGAGAGACCCAGTACTTC	many	TRBD2	TRBV7-8	TRBJ2-5
CAWSVGGSSGNTIYF	TGTGCCTGGAGTGTAGGGGGGTCCTCTGGAAACACCATATATTTT	many	NA	TRBV30	TRBJ1-3
CASRPPATEGYGYTF	TGTGCCAGCAGACCTCCCGCAACAGAGGGCTATGGCTACACCTTC	many	NA	TRBV28	TRBJ1-2
CASSGGGVGAFF	TGTGCCAGCAGCGGAGGGGGTGTTGGAGCTTTCTTT	many	NA	TRBV2	TRBJ1-1
CASSLGPRVSYEQYF	TGTGCCAGCAGCTTAGGGCCCAGAGTTTCCTACGAGCAGTACTTC	many	NA	TRBV11-2	TRBJ2-7
CASSKLTSGRTHEQFF	TGTGCCAGCAGTAAGCTGACTAGCGGGAGGACCCATGAGCAGTTCTTC	many	TRBD2	TRBV6-1	TRBJ2-1
CATMMGNNQPQHF	TGTGCCACCATGATGGGGAACAATCAGCCCCAGCATTTT	few	NA	TRBV24-1	TRBJ1-5
CASSQGTRLADTQYF	TGCGCCAGCAGCCAAGGGACAAGGCTGGCAGATACGCAGTATTTT	NA	NA	TRBV4-1	TRBJ2-3
CASSLGLAAGAFF	TGTGCCAGCAGTTTAGGGCTGGCGGCGGGAGCTTTCTTT	NA	NA	TRBV12-3/TRBV12-4	TRBJ1-1
CASSGLNTGELFF	TGTGCCAGCAGCGGATTGAACACCGGGGAGCTGTTTTTT	many	NA	TRBV11-2	TRBJ2-2
CASVDHTGWIDQPQHF	TGTGCCAGCGTGGACCACACAGGGTGGATAGATCAGCCCCAGCATTTT	many	NA	TRBV28	TRBJ1-5
CASSTSPHDRGQYF	TGTGCCAGCAGCACTAGTCCCCATGACAGGGGCCAGTACTTC	many	TRBD1	TRBV7-9	TRBJ2-5
CSVEDPRIDTQYF	TGCAGCGTTGAAGATCCCCGCATAGATACGCAGTATTTT	NA	NA	TRBV29-1	TRBJ2-3
CASTLTDGVNEQFF	TGTGCCAGCACATTGACGGACGGGGTCAATGAGCAGTTCTTC	few	NA	TRBV6-2/TRBV6-3	TRBJ2-1
CASSEDVRLAGGREQYF	TGTGCCAGCAGTGAAGACGTTCGTCTAGCGGGAGGGCGGGAGCAGTACTTC	many	TRBD2	TRBV6-1	TRBJ2-7
CASTDRGRNTEASF	TGTGCCAGCACCGATCGGGGGAGGAACACTGAAGCTTCCTTT	few	NA	TRBV5-5	TRBJ1-1
CATSSIAAAITDTQYF	TGTGCCACCAGCAGTATTGCCGCTGCCATCACAGATACGCAGTATTTT	NA	NA	TRBV15	TRBJ2-3
CASSVGKGRTPWELFF	TGTGCCAGCAGCGTAGGGAAAGGGCGGACACCGTGGGAGCTGTTTTTT	few	NA	TRBV9	TRBJ2-2
CASSPRGGLSTGELFF	TGTGCCAGCAGCCCCCGCGGGGGTTTGAGCACCGGGGAGCTGTTTTTT	many	TRBD2	TRBV7-9	TRBJ2-2
CASSDQTIQGLAEAFF	TGTGCCAGCAGTGACCAAACAATACAGGGACTAGCTGAAGCTTTCTTT	NA	NA	TRBV2	TRBJ1-1
CSVGVRNTGELFF	TGCAGCGTGGGCGTAAGGAACACCGGGGAGCTGTTTTTT	NA	NA	TRBV29-1	TRBJ2-2
CAWKIWNEFNSPLHF	TGTGCCTGGAAGATTTGGAACGAATTTAATTCACCCCTCCACTTT	NA	NA	TRBV30	TRBJ1-6
CASSQERGGEQFF	TGTGCCAGCAGCCAAGAAAGGGGTGGGGAGCAGTTCTTC	few	NA	TRBV14	TRBJ2-1
CASSQDIGVSETQYF	TGCGCCAGCAGCCAAGATATCGGGGTTTCGGAGACCCAGTACTTC	NA	NA	TRBV4-1	TRBJ2-5
CASTTGVIQPQHF	TGTGCCAGCACAACAGGGGTGATTCAGCCCCAGCATTTT	NA	TRBD1	TRBV6-1	TRBJ1-5
CASRDRGNSPLHF	TGCGCCAGCAGGGACAGGGGTAATTCACCCCTCCACTTT	many	TRBD1	TRBV4-1	TRBJ1-6
CASSYLGAENGYTF	TGTGCCAGCAGTTACCTTGGGGCGGAAAATGGCTACACCTTC	many	NA	TRBV6-5	TRBJ1-2
CSARVGGAGFQPQHF	TGCAGCGCTAGAGTAGGGGGGGCAGGGTTCCAGCCCCAGCATTTT	few	NA	TRBV20-1	TRBJ1-5
CASRDAGTGTYEQYF	TGTGCCAGCAGAGACGCCGGGACAGGAACCTACGAGCAGTACTTC	many	TRBD1	TRBV2	TRBJ2-7
CASATGVAYEQYF	TGTGCTAGTGCGACAGGGGTTGCCTACGAGCAGTACTTC	few	TRBD1	TRBV12-5	TRBJ2-7
CSARERRYNEQFF	TGCAGTGCCCGGGAGAGGCGTTACAATGAGCAGTTCTTC	many	NA	TRBV20-1	TRBJ2-1
CASSLSGSTTGELFF	TGTGCCAGCAGCTTGAGCGGGAGTACAACCGGGGAGCTGTTTTTT	many	TRBD2	TRBV7-2	TRBJ2-2
CASIRDIRDGYTF	TGTGCCAGCATCAGGGACATCCGCGATGGCTACACCTTC	NA	NA	TRBV7-9	TRBJ1-2
CASLSTGRNEQYF	TGTGCCAGCCTATCCACTGGCAGGAACGAGCAGTACTTC	few	NA	TRBV7-9	TRBJ2-7
CAWSLGRNEAFF	TGTGCCTGGAGTTTGGGCCGGAATGAAGCTTTCTTT	NA	NA	TRBV30	TRBJ1-1
CASRGQAYTEAFF	TGTGCCAGCAGAGGACAGGCCTACACTGAAGCTTTCTTT	many	TRBD1	TRBV12-3/TRBV12-4	TRBJ1-1
CALGRWGDTQYF	TGTGCCCTAGGGCGGTGGGGAGATACGCAGTATTTT	many	NA	TRBV11-2	TRBJ2-3
CASTVGASRLAGGPREQFF	TGTGCCAGCACGGTTGGGGCCAGCCGACTAGCGGGAGGGCCGCGTGAGCAGTTCTTC	many	TRBD2	TRBV12-3/TRBV12-4	TRBJ2-1